The clone carrying this TCR beta chain was recorded a few times. Its antigen is not known. TCRdb fed the reads into MiXCR, producing one record per CDR3 protein. Here the sample spans some 220,000 distinct CDR3 sequences, around 6.6% being singletons. These data are taken from a study of T cell repertoires in cytomegalovirus infection. Study results and caveats: The study identified carriers of CMV plus the relevant HLA from cumulative public TCR beta family frequency.

The receptor was derived from a human donor in good health (CMV status not recorded). Some clones in this sample may be carry-over from other donors' samples. The sequenced sample was PBMCs.

CDR3 DNA: TGCGCCAGCAGCCGAGGGAGGGGGACAGGGATTTCCGGGGAGCTGTTTTTT. It encodes CASSRGRGTGISGELFF. The chain combines TRBV4-3 with TRBJ2-2; 9 bases fit TRBD1. The CDR3 covers 17 residues. The trim removed 4 bases at V and 6 bases at J, leaving 12 bases unmatched. Germline CDR1 reads LGHNA; CDR2 reads YSLEER.